The source of this TCR beta chain is a study of cytomegalovirus exposure and HLA in healthy donors. 60 Vbeta and 13 Jbeta primers were used in PCR. Generated by immunoSEQ multiplex PCR, the TCRdb table keeps only in-frame clones and is missing some. The sample consists of some 220,000 clones, 80% to 90% of them appearing once. On this clone: Its antigen remains unidentified.

Study-level points and caveats: Per a later analysis, 15,000 to 20,000 TCR beta sequences showed association with HLA alleles at 0.05 false discovery rate.

The germline gives CDR1 SGDLS, CDR2 YYNGEE. CDR3 length: 15 amino acids. V gave up 1 base and J gave up 7 bases; unmatched junction bases: 5. The chain is built from TRBV9 and TRBJ2-1; 10 bases fit TRBD2. The sequence derives from a young woman in good health and CMV-seronegative. The source material was PBMCs. The CDR3 DNA reads TGTGCCAGCAGCGTATCAGCGGGGGGGAAAAATGAGCAGTTCTTC. Translation gives CASSVSAGGKNEQFF.